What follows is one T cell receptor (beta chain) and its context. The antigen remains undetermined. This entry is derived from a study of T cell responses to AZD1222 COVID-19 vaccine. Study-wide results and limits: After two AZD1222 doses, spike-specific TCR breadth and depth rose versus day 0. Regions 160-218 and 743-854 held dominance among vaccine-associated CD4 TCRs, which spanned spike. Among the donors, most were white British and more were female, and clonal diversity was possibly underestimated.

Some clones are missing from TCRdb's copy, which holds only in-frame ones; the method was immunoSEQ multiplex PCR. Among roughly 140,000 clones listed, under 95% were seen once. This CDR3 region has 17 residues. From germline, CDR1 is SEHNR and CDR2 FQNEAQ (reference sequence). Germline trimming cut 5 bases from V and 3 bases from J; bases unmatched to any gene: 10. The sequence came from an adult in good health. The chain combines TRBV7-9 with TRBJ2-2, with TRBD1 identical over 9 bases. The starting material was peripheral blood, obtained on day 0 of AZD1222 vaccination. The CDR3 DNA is TGTGCCAGCAGCGGCCTCGACAGGGGGGCTTACACCGGGGAGCTGTTTTTT. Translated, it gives CASSGLDRGAYTGELFF.